The 5 T cell receptor beta chains below were found in one sample sequenced in a study of T cell responses to AZD1222 COVID-19 vaccine. Sequencing used immunoSEQ multiplex PCR; TCRdb keeps in-frame clones, though not all of them. The top ten clones hold around 5.4% of a sample with more than 140,000 clones, under 95% of them seen once. The source was peripheral blood, collected on day 0 of AZD1222 vaccination. These receptors were collected from an adult in good health.

The V call is TRBV4-1, the J call TRBJ2-1; the match to TRBD2 covers 9 bases. V shed 0 bases and J 3 bases; nucleotides not matched to a gene: 6. Germline CDR1 is MGHRA and CDR2 is YSYEKL. The CDR3 covers 17 residues. This chain's CDR3 is CASSQEVTSGVYNEQFF. Here the CDR3 DNA reads TGCGCCAGCAGCCAAGAAGTGACTAGCGGAGTCTACAATGAGCAGTTCTTC.

V gene TRBV9 combines with J gene TRBJ2-2; D not certain. The V gene lost 6 bases and the J gene lost 0 bases, with 3 bases spanning the gap. The germline V gene encodes CDR1 SGDLS and CDR2 YYNGEE. The length of the CDR3 is 12 residues. The CDR3 DNA is TGTGCCAGCACCGCGAACACCGGGGAGCTGTTTTTT. This translates into CASTANTGELFF.

This chain connects TRBV10-3 to TRBJ1-4, with 8 bases identical to TRBD1. The CDR3 totals 13 residues. Germline assignment: CDR1 ENHRY and CDR2 SYGVKD. J was trimmed by 8 bases and V by 5 bases; bases with no gene match: 4. In DNA form, the CDR3 reads TGTGCCATCAGTTCCCGGGACAGGGAAAAACTGTTTTTT. This gives the protein CAISSRDREKLFF.

The chain links TRBV29-1 to TRBJ2-2; TRBD2 matches 10 bases. Per germline, CDR1 SQVTM and CDR2 ANQGSEA. The CDR3 is 14 amino acids. The ends lost 4 bases at V and 6 bases at J; junction bases unmatched: 5. The CDR3, as DNA: TGCAGCGTTGTAGGGACTAGCGTCCCCGGGGAGCTGTTTTTT. Residues: CSVVGTSVPGELFF.

The V gene is TRBV2, the J gene TRBJ2-3, with D perhaps TRBD2 (6 bases). The CDR3 is 17 residues long. Trimming shortened V by 3 bases and J by 0 bases, and 16 bases separated the two germline ends. Germline V gene sequence: CDR1 SNHLY, CDR2 FYNNEI. The CDR3 bases are TGTGCCAGCAGTGAGTATGGAGGGAGCATCAGCACAGATACGCAGTATTTT. This encodes CASSEYGGSISTDTQYF.